Sequencing of this TCR beta chain was carried out in a study of cytomegalovirus exposure and HLA in healthy donors. Concerning this clone itself: Its antigen is not known.

While unrecorded immune exposures were likely, the donors were nominally healthy when sampled. The PCR contained 60 Vbeta and 13 Jbeta primers. Assay: immunoSEQ multiplex PCR; the TCRdb copy retains only in-frame clones and omits some. The sample carries approximately 150,000 clones, approximately 80% recorded once. Study conclusions and caveats: A link between a missense DCLRE1C variant and TCR beta V- and J-gene trimming emerged from a later analysis. CMV antigen specificity was confirmed in vitro for a few CMV-associated chains. It was reported that the classifier diagnosed cytomegalovirus status with high specificity and sensitivity in both the original and validation cohorts.

Germline CDR1 and CDR2: SGHRS and YFSETQ. CDR3 length: 15 residues. The trim removed 2 bases at V and 0 bases at J, leaving 3 bases unmatched. The source material was PBMCs. The clonotype was recovered from a middle-aged woman in good health and CMV-seronegative. V usage is TRBV5-1 and J usage is TRBJ2-3; 7 positions agree with TRBD2. CDR3: CASSFGGVSTDTQYF. In nucleotides, the CDR3 is TGCGCCAGCAGCTTTGGGGGGGTGAGCACAGATACGCAGTATTTT. Looking up the rest from reference TRBV5-1 and TRBJ2-3 gives the full variable domain: KAGVTQTPRYLIKTRGQQVTLSCSPISGHRSVSWYQQTPGQGLQFLFEYFSETQRNKGNFPGRFSGRQFSNSRSEMNVSTLELGDSALYLCASSFGGVSTDTQYFGPGTRLTVL.